The clone carrying this TCR beta chain came up a few times. Germline V lookup: CDR1 LNHNV, CDR2 YYDKDF (reference sequence). Trimming pared 0 bases from V and 5 bases from J, leaving 17 bases between. This CDR3 has 16 residues. The sample comes from a study of regulatory T cells in long-lasting Graves disease. Time point described: newly diagnosed GD, antithyroid drugs for less than 3 months. The authors made the TCR library using RNA they extracted from PBMCs. Researchers made TCR beta libraries by using iRepertoire HTBI primers and running Arm-PCR on CDR3 regions. TCRdb processed the multiplex PCR reads anew with MiXCR; each CDR3 protein has one entry. The table shows 350,000 to 500,000 distinct CDR3 sequences, with 14% occurring only once. The data also belong to a second study, concerning T cells in Graves' hyperthyroidism and ophthalmopathy. This second report adds: HTBI primers were employed in a first-round RT-PCR of the TCR CDR3.

The V call is TRBV15, the J call TRBJ2-7, with TRBD2 as a possible D gene (6 bases). The receptor was derived from a woman between 50 and 59 years old with Graves disease. The sequences come from peripheral blood mononuclear cells (PBMCs), collected at new diagnosis, from a patient treated with antithyroid drugs. This CDR3 reads CATSRDSRELSHEQYF. Written as DNA, the CDR3 is TGTGCCACCAGCAGAGATTCCCGGGAGTTGTCCCACGAGCAGTACTTC.